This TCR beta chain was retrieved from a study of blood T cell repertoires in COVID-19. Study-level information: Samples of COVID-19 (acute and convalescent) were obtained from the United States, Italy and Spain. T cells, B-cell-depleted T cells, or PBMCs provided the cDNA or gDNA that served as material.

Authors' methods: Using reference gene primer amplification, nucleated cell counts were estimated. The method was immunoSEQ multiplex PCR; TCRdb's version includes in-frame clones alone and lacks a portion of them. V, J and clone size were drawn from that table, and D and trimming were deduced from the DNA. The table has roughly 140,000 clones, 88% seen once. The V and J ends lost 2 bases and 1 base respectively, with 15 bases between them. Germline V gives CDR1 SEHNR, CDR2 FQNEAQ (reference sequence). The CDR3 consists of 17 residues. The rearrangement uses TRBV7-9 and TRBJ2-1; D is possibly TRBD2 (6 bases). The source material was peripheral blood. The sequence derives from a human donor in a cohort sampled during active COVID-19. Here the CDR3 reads CASSLWAGSASYNEQFF. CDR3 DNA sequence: TGTGCCAGCAGCTTATGGGCCGGGAGTGCTTCCTACAATGAGCAGTTCTTC.